These T cell receptor beta chains were read from a single sample in a study of T cell repertoires in cytomegalovirus infection. TCRdb called the reads again in MiXCR, with one record for every CDR3 protein. The sample includes 250,000 or so distinct CDR3 sequences, roughly an eighth seen only once; the top ten take 1.5% to 2%. Sequencing was carried out using PBMCs. Receptors were obtained from a human donor in good health (CMV status not recorded). Some clones in this sample may be carry-over from other donors' samples. Both conserved end residues are part of each CDR3. D genes are given only for firm matches. Size tells how often a clone was seen (once, few, many) or the class of an expanded clone, and some rows leave it out.

J gene: TRBJ1-3; clone size: many; V gene: TRBV7-2; D gene: -; CDR3 protein: CASSLRYGNTIYF; CDR3 DNA: TGTGCCAGCAGCCTTCGATATGGAAACACCATATATTTT
J gene: TRBJ2-2; clone size: -; V gene: TRBV19; D gene: -; CDR3 protein: CASYHKGTGELFF; CDR3 DNA: TGTGCCAGTTATCACAAGGGGACCGGGGAGCTGTTTTTT
J gene: TRBJ1-2; clone size: few; V gene: TRBV7-2; D gene: -; CDR3 protein: CASSLGGRTDHGYTF; CDR3 DNA: TGTGCCAGCAGCTTAGGGGGACGGACGGACCATGGCTACACCTTC
J gene: TRBJ2-3; clone size: few; V gene: TRBV2; D gene: -; CDR3 protein: CASSSGARDTDTQYF; CDR3 DNA: TGTGCCAGCAGTTCCGGGGCGAGGGACACAGATACGCAGTATTTT
J gene: TRBJ2-7; clone size: many; V gene: TRBV6-2/TRBV6-3; D gene: -; CDR3 protein: CASSSQEGYEQYF; CDR3 DNA: TGTGCCAGCAGTTCCCAGGAAGGCTACGAGCAGTACTTC
J gene: TRBJ1-4; clone size: few; V gene: TRBV2; D gene: -; CDR3 protein: CASSVEGVNEKLFF; CDR3 DNA: TGTGCCAGCAGTGTCGAGGGGGTAAATGAAAAACTGTTTTTT
J gene: TRBJ1-1; clone size: many; V gene: TRBV7-2; D gene: -; CDR3 protein: CASSLVRANTEAFF; CDR3 DNA: TGTGCCAGCAGCTTAGTCAGGGCGAACACTGAAGCTTTCTTT
J gene: TRBJ1-4; clone size: many; V gene: TRBV7-2; D gene: TRBD1; CDR3 protein: CASSSQGGSEKLFF; CDR3 DNA: TGTGCCAGCAGCTCTCAGGGGGGAAGCGAAAAACTGTTTTTT
J gene: TRBJ1-1; clone size: many; V gene: TRBV11-2; D gene: -; CDR3 protein: CASSSSTVNTEAFF; CDR3 DNA: TGTGCCAGCAGCTCGTCGACAGTGAACACTGAAGCTTTCTTT
J gene: TRBJ1-6; clone size: many; V gene: TRBV7-2; D gene: -; CDR3 protein: CASGLENSPLHF; CDR3 DNA: TGTGCCAGCGGCCTCGAGAATTCACCCCTCCACTTT
J gene: TRBJ1-4; clone size: few; V gene: TRBV5-1; D gene: TRBD1; CDR3 protein: CASSGRGGPNEKLFF; CDR3 DNA: TGCGCCAGCAGCGGCAGGGGGGGTCCTAATGAAAAACTGTTTTTT
J gene: TRBJ1-2; clone size: many; V gene: TRBV29-1; D gene: -; CDR3 protein: CSVGNYGYTF; CDR3 DNA: TGCAGCGTTGGTAACTATGGCTACACCTTC
J gene: TRBJ2-7; clone size: -; V gene: TRBV5-1; D gene: -; CDR3 protein: CASSLNSGQRYEQYF; CDR3 DNA: TGCGCCAGCAGCTTAAACTCCGGACAGCGCTACGAGCAGTACTTC
J gene: TRBJ1-1; clone size: many; V gene: TRBV19; D gene: -; CDR3 protein: CASSIGRLNTEAFF; CDR3 DNA: TGTGCCAGTAGTATAGGCAGGCTGAACACTGAAGCTTTCTTT
J gene: TRBJ2-2; clone size: -; V gene: TRBV20-1; D gene: TRBD2; CDR3 protein: CSARGASGDAGELFF; CDR3 DNA: TGCAGTGCTAGAGGGGCTAGCGGGGACGCCGGGGAGCTGTTTTTT
J gene: TRBJ2-2; clone size: many; V gene: TRBV5-1; D gene: TRBD2; CDR3 protein: CASSLAPTSLANTGELFF; CDR3 DNA: TGCGCCAGCAGCTTGGCCCCGACTAGCTTAGCGAACACCGGGGAGCTGTTTTTT
J gene: TRBJ2-1; clone size: many; V gene: TRBV7-2; D gene: TRBD2; CDR3 protein: CASSTPGLEAVDEQFF; CDR3 DNA: TGTGCCAGCAGCACACCGGGACTAGAAGCCGTCGATGAGCAGTTCTTC
J gene: TRBJ2-1; clone size: many; V gene: TRBV7-9; D gene: -; CDR3 protein: CASSGINVVDEQFF; CDR3 DNA: TGTGCCAGCAGCGGTATAAATGTCGTGGATGAGCAGTTCTTC
J gene: TRBJ2-2; clone size: many; V gene: TRBV7-2; D gene: TRBD1; CDR3 protein: CASSQRQGAGELFF; CDR3 DNA: TGTGCCAGCAGCCAGCGACAGGGCGCCGGGGAGCTGTTTTTT
J gene: TRBJ2-3; clone size: few; V gene: TRBV20-1; D gene: TRBD1; CDR3 protein: CSAEDRGRVTDTQYF; CDR3 DNA: TGCAGTGCAGAAGACAGGGGGCGAGTCACAGATACGCAGTATTTT
J gene: TRBJ2-2; clone size: many; V gene: TRBV27; D gene: TRBD2; CDR3 protein: CATRGMGGTNTGELFF; CDR3 DNA: TGTGCCACTAGAGGGATGGGGGGGACGAACACCGGGGAGCTGTTTTTT
J gene: TRBJ2-7; clone size: many; V gene: TRBV12-3/TRBV12-4; D gene: TRBD2; CDR3 protein: CASSPGGGNSHEQYF; CDR3 DNA: TGTGCCAGCAGTCCGGGGGGGGGAAACTCCCACGAGCAGTACTTC
J gene: TRBJ2-7; clone size: many; V gene: TRBV7-2; D gene: -; CDR3 protein: CASSLQSDGPYEQYF; CDR3 DNA: TGTGCCAGCAGCTTACAATCGGACGGGCCCTACGAGCAGTACTTC
J gene: TRBJ1-5; clone size: -; V gene: TRBV20-1; D gene: -; CDR3 protein: CSASWGDQPQHF; CDR3 DNA: TGCAGTGCCTCATGGGGGGATCAGCCCCAGCATTTT
J gene: TRBJ1-4; clone size: -; V gene: TRBV29-1; D gene: -; CDR3 protein: CSVYFTGREKLFF; CDR3 DNA: TGCAGCGTTTACTTTACAGGGCGAGAAAAACTGTTTTTT
J gene: TRBJ1-6; clone size: -; V gene: TRBV28; D gene: -; CDR3 protein: CASSLPEGLNSPLHF; CDR3 DNA: TGTGCCAGCAGTCTCCCAGAGGGCTTAAATTCACCCCTCCACTTT
J gene: TRBJ2-1; clone size: -; V gene: TRBV5-4; D gene: -; CDR3 protein: CASSLWGVVYNEQFF; CDR3 DNA: TGTGCCAGCAGCTTGTGGGGAGTTGTCTACAATGAGCAGTTCTTC
J gene: TRBJ2-1; clone size: many; V gene: TRBV7-2; D gene: TRBD2; CDR3 protein: CASTPRLAVYNEQFF; CDR3 DNA: TGTGCCAGCACCCCGAGACTAGCTGTCTACAATGAGCAGTTCTTC
J gene: TRBJ1-3; clone size: few; V gene: TRBV5-1; D gene: -; CDR3 protein: CASSLGISSDGNTIYF; CDR3 DNA: TGCGCCAGCAGCTTGGGTATCAGCAGCGACGGAAACACCATATATTTT
J gene: TRBJ1-2; clone size: many; V gene: TRBV7-2; D gene: -; CDR3 protein: CASSLSTGDYGYTF; CDR3 DNA: TGTGCCAGCAGCTTATCCACCGGTGACTATGGCTACACCTTC
J gene: TRBJ2-1; clone size: many; V gene: TRBV6-2/TRBV6-3; D gene: TRBD2; CDR3 protein: CASRLLAGSYNEQFF; CDR3 DNA: TGTGCCAGCAGGCTACTAGCGGGGTCCTACAATGAGCAGTTCTTC
J gene: TRBJ2-1; clone size: -; V gene: TRBV4-1; D gene: TRBD1; CDR3 protein: CASSQAGQGRNEQFF; CDR3 DNA: TGCGCCAGCAGCCAAGCGGGACAGGGCAGGAATGAGCAGTTCTTC
J gene: TRBJ2-1; clone size: many; V gene: TRBV7-2; D gene: TRBD2; CDR3 protein: CASSFTPLAGGNYNEQFF; CDR3 DNA: TGTGCCAGCAGCTTTACCCCGCTAGCGGGGGGAAACTACAATGAGCAGTTCTTC
J gene: TRBJ2-2; clone size: -; V gene: TRBV6-2/TRBV6-3; D gene: -; CDR3 protein: CASIGGLNTGELFF; CDR3 DNA: TGTGCCAGCATCGGGGGACTCAACACCGGGGAGCTGTTTTTT
J gene: TRBJ2-2; clone size: many; V gene: TRBV7-2; D gene: -; CDR3 protein: CASSLPSAGELFF; CDR3 DNA: TGTGCCAGCAGCCTTCCATCAGCGGGGGAGCTGTTTTTT
J gene: TRBJ2-5; clone size: many; V gene: TRBV20-1; D gene: -; CDR3 protein: CSARREYQETQYF; CDR3 DNA: TGCAGTGCTAGGAGGGAGTACCAAGAGACCCAGTACTTC
J gene: TRBJ2-1; clone size: -; V gene: TRBV29-1; D gene: TRBD2; CDR3 protein: CSVKTSGAPVQFF; CDR3 DNA: TGCAGCGTTAAGACTAGCGGGGCGCCGGTGCAGTTCTTC
J gene: TRBJ1-1; clone size: -; V gene: TRBV5-1; D gene: -; CDR3 protein: CASSPEGDGGTEAFF; CDR3 DNA: TGCGCCAGCAGCCCCGAAGGAGACGGTGGCACTGAAGCTTTCTTT
J gene: TRBJ1-1; clone size: many; V gene: TRBV6-6; D gene: TRBD1; CDR3 protein: CASSYSGTGGQGRAFF; CDR3 DNA: TGTGCCAGCAGTTACTCCGGGACAGGGGGCCAAGGACGAGCTTTCTTT
J gene: TRBJ2-1; clone size: many; V gene: TRBV7-3; D gene: -; CDR3 protein: CASSLSSGSGEQFF; CDR3 DNA: TGTGCCAGCAGCCTCTCTTCCGGCTCCGGGGAGCAGTTCTTC
J gene: TRBJ1-1; clone size: many; V gene: TRBV7-2; D gene: -; CDR3 protein: CASSLESRGVSTEAFF; CDR3 DNA: TGTGCCAGCAGCTTAGAGTCGAGGGGTGTGAGCACTGAAGCTTTCTTT
J gene: TRBJ2-5; clone size: -; V gene: TRBV7-9; D gene: -; CDR3 protein: CASSLRQDQETQYF; CDR3 DNA: TGTGCCAGCAGCTTAAGACAGGACCAAGAGACCCAGTACTTC
J gene: TRBJ1-1; clone size: many; V gene: TRBV19; D gene: TRBD1; CDR3 protein: CASSSGGTGDMNTEAFF; CDR3 DNA: TGTGCCAGTAGCTCTGGGGGGACAGGGGACATGAACACTGAAGCTTTCTTT
J gene: TRBJ1-1; clone size: few; V gene: TRBV19; D gene: -; CDR3 protein: CASSKIAREAFF; CDR3 DNA: TGTGCCAGTAGTAAGATAGCAAGAGAAGCTTTCTTT
J gene: TRBJ2-1; clone size: many; V gene: TRBV7-8; D gene: TRBD1; CDR3 protein: CASSWRGQGSFEQFF; CDR3 DNA: TGTGCCAGCAGCTGGCGGGGACAGGGGTCGTTTGAGCAGTTCTTC
J gene: TRBJ1-4; clone size: few; V gene: TRBV20-1; D gene: -; CDR3 protein: CSARLGEIGEKLFF; CDR3 DNA: TGCAGTGCTAGATTAGGGGAAATTGGGGAAAAACTGTTTTTT
J gene: TRBJ1-2; clone size: few; V gene: TRBV20-1; D gene: -; CDR3 protein: CSATIEVGYTF; CDR3 DNA: TGCAGTGCCACCATAGAGGTTGGCTACACCTTC
J gene: TRBJ2-7; clone size: many; V gene: TRBV6-1; D gene: TRBD1; CDR3 protein: CASSLDREGYEQYF; CDR3 DNA: TGTGCCAGCAGTCTGGACAGGGAAGGGTACGAGCAGTACTTC
J gene: TRBJ2-6; clone size: many; V gene: TRBV6-6; D gene: -; CDR3 protein: CASSFYRVAGANVLTF; CDR3 DNA: TGTGCCAGCAGTTTCTACAGGGTTGCTGGGGCCAACGTCCTGACTTTC
J gene: TRBJ2-1; clone size: -; V gene: TRBV12-3/TRBV12-4; D gene: TRBD1; CDR3 protein: CASSLGTGPEFF; CDR3 DNA: TGTGCCAGCAGTTTAGGGACAGGGCCTGAGTTCTTC
J gene: TRBJ2-3; clone size: many; V gene: TRBV6-1; D gene: -; CDR3 protein: CASSDSPPDTQYF; CDR3 DNA: TGTGCCAGCAGTGATTCTCCGCCAGATACGCAGTATTTT
J gene: TRBJ2-7; clone size: few; V gene: TRBV12-5; D gene: -; CDR3 protein: CASANSDPFDYEQYF; CDR3 DNA: TGTGCTAGTGCCAACTCCGACCCCTTTGACTACGAGCAGTACTTC
J gene: TRBJ2-3; clone size: few; V gene: TRBV7-3; D gene: -; CDR3 protein: CASSNTNGDTQYF; CDR3 DNA: TGTGCCAGCAGCAATACGAACGGTGATACGCAGTATTTT
J gene: TRBJ2-7; clone size: -; V gene: TRBV20-1; D gene: TRBD1; CDR3 protein: CSARRTGGDWSEQYF; CDR3 DNA: TGCAGTGCTAGACGAACAGGGGGCGATTGGTCCGAGCAGTACTTC